This T cell receptor (beta chain) was sequenced for a study of regulatory T cells in long-lasting Graves disease. Time point described: persistent/refractory GD, antithyroid drugs over 5 years with positive TRAb. From RNA extracted from PBMCs, the TCR library was made. The TCR beta library used iRepertoire HTBI primers with Arm-PCR amplification of CDR3. TCRdb redid the calling of the multiplex PCR reads with MiXCR, one entry per CDR3 protein. The sample lists about half a million distinct CDR3 sequences, approximately 23% occurring once. This clonotype was picked up many times. CDR3 length: 13 amino acids. The V end lost 5 bases, the J end lost 0 bases, and 4 bases lay between the germline ends. From germline, CDR1 is MDHEN and CDR2 SYDVKM.

The sequencing here drew on peripheral blood mononuclear cells (PBMCs), taken when the disease was refractory, from a patient treated with antithyroid drugs. The J gene is TRBJ1-4, the V gene TRBV28; D remains unclear. The source of this sequence is a female donor with Graves disease. CDR3 nucleotide sequence: TGTGCCAGCAGTCGAGCAACTAATGAAAAACTGTTTTTT. As protein: CASSRATNEKLFF.